These 3 T cell receptor beta chains share one sample of origin, sequenced in a study of cytomegalovirus exposure and HLA in healthy donors. The PCR used 60 Vbeta and 13 Jbeta primers. Generated by immunoSEQ multiplex PCR, the TCRdb table keeps only in-frame clones and is missing some. The sample spans roughly 57,000 clones; the ten largest clones claim roughly 12%. Sequencing input: PBMCs. These receptors were collected from a man between 18 and 29 years old in good health and CMV-seropositive.

J is TRBJ2-3 and V is TRBV4-2, with 15 bases matching TRBD2. Germline V gives CDR1 LGHNA, CDR2 YNFKEQ. The CDR3 totals 18 residues. Trimming at V came to 2 bases and at J to 3 bases, leaving 6 bases not matched to a gene. The CDR3 loop is CASSQRTSGRAGTDTQYF. The CDR3 bases are TGTGCCAGCAGCCAACGGACTAGCGGGAGGGCCGGGACAGATACGCAGTATTTT.

CDR3 bases: TGCGCCAGCAGCGTTACCGGGATACCAGAATCACCCCTCCACTTT. It codes for CASSVTGIPESPLHF. The chain combines TRBV5-1 with TRBJ1-6; D not certain. CDR1 SGHRS and CDR2 YFSETQ come from the germline V gene. V was shortened by 4 bases and J by 10 bases, with 18 bases between the two germline ends. The CDR3 is 15 residues long.

V and J are TRBV9 and TRBJ1-1; the D gene is possibly TRBD1 (5 bases). Trimming took off 1 base at V and 1 base at J, with 11 bases between the two ends. Germline values: CDR1 SGDLS, CDR2 YYNGEE. The CDR3 runs to 15 residues. CDR3 protein: CASSVIPDRNTEAFF. The CDR3 DNA is TGTGCCAGCAGCGTAATTCCCGACAGGAACACTGAAGCTTTCTTT.